This T cell receptor (beta chain) was obtained from a study of control samples from healthy donors and cancer patients. The data were produced by immunoSEQ multiplex PCR, yet TCRdb's version contains in-frame clones alone and is incomplete. The sample holds 170,000 or so clones, around 93% seen once. Material: blood. The receptor was isolated from a man aged 18 to 30 in good health.

This CDR3 is CASSGDRQGAYTEAFF. CDR3 in DNA: TGTGCCAGCAGTGGGGACCGGCAGGGGGCTTACACTGAAGCTTTCTTT. This chain connects TRBV2 to TRBJ1-1, with 8 bases fitting TRBD1. The CDR3 has 16 residues. The V gene's germline CDR1 is SNHLY and CDR2 FYNNEI. The V and J ends lost 4 bases and 3 bases, in that order; junction bases with no gene match: 10.